This T cell receptor (beta chain) stems from a study of blood T cell repertoires in COVID-19. Study summary: Italy, Spain and the United States were the sources of the convalescent and acute COVID-19 samples. T cells, B-cell-depleted T cells, or PBMCs provided the cDNA or gDNA that served as material.

In the authors' workflow: Reference gene primer amplification gave estimated nucleated cell counts. Using immunoSEQ multiplex PCR, the repertoire was profiled, and TCRdb retains in-frame clones only, with some absent. The V and J calls and the clone size are those of that table, but D and trimming were determined from the DNA. This table holds 190,000 or so clones, roughly 86% found once. Trimming cost V 3 bases and J 7 bases; bases outside gene matches: 10. Germline-derived CDR1 and CDR2 are LNHDA and SQIVND (reference sequence). The CDR3 has 15 residues. The J gene is TRBJ2-7, the V gene TRBV19; TRBD2 aligns across 9 bases. This TCR was recovered from a woman under 40 with active or convalescent COVID-19. The sample taken for sequencing was peripheral blood. This CDR3 reads CASSILSGSSGEQYF. CDR3 in DNA: TGTGCCAGTAGTATCCTTAGCGGGAGCTCTGGGGAGCAGTACTTC.